The 21 T cell receptor beta chains below were found in one sample sequenced in a study of HIV-infected patients and healthy controls. Antiretroviral therapy had run roughly three months, about 14 weeks, before follow-up blood collection. No cell fractionation was done, so the repertoire covers all unsorted peripheral blood T cells. cDNA was made from about 510 ng RNA using alpha and beta constant primers. Using multiplexing indices, alpha and beta chain libraries were generated apart by chain-specific third strand synthesis. TCRdb re-called the 5' RACE reads through MiXCR, storing one row per CDR3 protein. The sample records several thousand distinct CDR3 sequences, approximately 8.3% being singletons. Sequencing used blood, obtained during antiretroviral therapy. The receptors derive from an adult with HIV infection.

By share, this clonotype ranks as medium-sized. The genes are TRBV7-2 and TRBJ2-1, with D perhaps TRBD1 (6 bases). Trimming pared 2 bases from V and 6 bases from J, leaving 11 bases between. The CDR3 sequence is 14 residues long. Germline V gives CDR1 SGHTA, CDR2 FQGNSA. CDR3 in DNA: TGTGCCAGCAGCTTAACGGACAGTTTCAATGAGCAGTTCTTC. Its protein product is CASSLTDSFNEQFF.

Judged by abundance, this clonotype is medium-sized. J is TRBJ2-2 and V is TRBV5-4; 8 nucleotides agree with TRBD1. Germline-derived CDR1 and CDR2 are SGHNT and YYREEE (reference sequence). CDR3 size: 15 residues. The junction had 10 bases not matched to a gene; V was cut back by 9 bases and J by 3 bases. CDR3 sequence (DNA): TGTGCCACCTCCCAAGGACAGGGATACACCGGGGAGCTGTTTTTT. It codes for CATSQGQGYTGELFF.

The chain employs TRBV7-9 and TRBJ2-7; D not certain. V was cut by 5 bases and J by 5 bases, with 7 bases left in between. Germline V CDR1 and CDR2: SEHNR, FQNEAQ (reference sequence). CDR3 length equals 11 residues. CDR3 coding DNA: TGTGCCAGCAGCGGGCAGGACGAGCAGTACTTC. Its protein product is CASSGQDEQYF.

This clonotype was detected many times. The V and J genes are TRBV6-5 and TRBJ2-1; 7 bases align to TRBD1. Germline values: CDR1 MNHEY, CDR2 SVGAGI. The junction had 3 bases not matched to a gene; V was cut back by 8 bases and J by 2 bases. This CDR3 has 13 amino acids. The CDR3 reads CASGTVAYNEQFF. CDR3 sequence (DNA): TGTGCCAGCGGGACAGTGGCCTACAATGAGCAGTTCTTC.

This clonotype is termed medium-sized. The chain couples TRBV7-9 to TRBJ2-5; D is possibly TRBD2 (6 bases). The CDR3 is 13 amino acids. CDR1 and CDR2 from the germline V gene are SEHNR and FQNEAQ (reference sequence). Trimming cost V 7 bases and J 5 bases, with 14 bases left between them. The CDR3 DNA is TGTGCCAGCACCTCCACGGGGGACGAGACCCAGTACTTC. Translated: CASTSTGDETQYF.

There are many counts of this clonotype. The chain recombines TRBV20-1 with TRBJ2-7; D possibly corresponds to TRBD1 (6 bases). Per the germline V gene, CDR1 is DFQATT and CDR2 is SNEGSKA (reference sequence). CDR3 length: 16 residues. V dropped 4 bases and J dropped 2 bases, with 21 bases sitting between them. The CDR3 sequence is CSAISVPPEGAYEQYF. CDR3 nucleotides: TGCAGTGCTATCTCTGTCCCCCCCGAGGGGGCCTACGAGCAGTACTTC.

This clonotype appeared a few times. The rearrangement joins TRBV21-1 to TRBJ2-3. TRBV21-1 is classified as a pseudogene. The CDR3 runs 11 residues. The CDR3 loop reads CAGKVTDTQYF. Written as DNA, the CDR3 is TGTGCCGGCAAGGTCACAGATACGCAGTATTTT.

This clonotype is deemed medium-sized. The gene calls are TRBV7-8 and TRBJ2-7; D remains unclear. Trimming cost V 8 bases and J 5 bases, with 16 bases left between them. The germline V gene encodes CDR1 SGHVS and CDR2 FQNEAQ. The CDR3 spans 13 residues. The CDR3 DNA reads as TGTGCCAGCTCCCCTCCCCGTTTCGACGAGCAGTACTTC. It encodes CASSPPRFDEQYF. Full variable domain (remainder filled in from reference TRBV7-8 and TRBJ2-7): GAGVSQSPRYKVAKRGQDVALRCDPISGHVSLFWYQQALGQGPEFLTYFQNEAQLDKSGLPSDRFFAERPEGSVSTLKIQRTQQEDSAVYLCASSPPRFDEQYFGPGTRLTVT.

V gene TRBV10-3 combines with J gene TRBJ2-3; D not resolved. The length of the CDR3 is 14 residues. Germline CDR1 is ENHRY and CDR2 is SYGVKD. V lost 7 bases, J lost 3 bases, and 14 bases lay in between. In DNA form, the CDR3 reads TGTGCCATCAAAACCCCCCAGGCAACAGATACGCAGTATTTT. This sequence encodes CAIKTPQATDTQYF.

In its sample, this clonotype was seen many times. V usage is TRBV5-1 and J usage is TRBJ2-3; 8 bases are a match to TRBD2. V trimming: 6 bases; J trimming: 5 bases; junction bases outside the gene matches: 11. The CDR3 has 15 residues. CDR1 and CDR2 from the germline V gene are SGHRS and YFSETQ. The CDR3 DNA is TGCGCCAGCAAGGAGAGTAGCGGGGTTGAAGATACGCAGTATTTT. It codes for CASKESSGVEDTQYF.

Many counts were recorded for this clonotype. The chain couples TRBV6-2 or TRBV6-3 to TRBJ2-7, with D perhaps TRBD2 (5 bases). Germline V gene data show CDR1 as MNHEY and CDR2 as SVGEGT. This CDR3 is built from 15 residues. Trimming cost V 2 bases and J 2 bases, with 13 bases left between them. This CDR3 reads CASSYGLLTPYEQYF. CDR3 DNA sequence: TGTGCCAGCAGTTACGGACTCCTCACTCCCTACGAGCAGTACTTC.

As concerns this clonotype: A read error may account for a junction end that differs from germline. The chain combines TRBV12-3 or TRBV12-4 with TRBJ1-5; D unclear. The length of the CDR3 is 12 residues. CDR3 bases: TGTGCCAGCAAGCATGCCGGGGAGCCCCAGAATTTT. It codes for CASKHAGEPQNF.

V is TRBV12-3 or TRBV12-4 and J is TRBJ1-1; 10 nucleotides agree with TRBD1. The CDR3 covers 15 residues. Trimming cost V 7 bases and J 4 bases; bases outside gene matches: 9. CDR3 protein: CASKDRGEAGTEAFF. As DNA, the CDR3 is TGTGCCAGCAAGGACAGGGGGGAAGCTGGCACTGAAGCTTTCTTT.

This clonotype ranks as medium-sized (0.01 to 0.1%). V gene TRBV29-1 combines with J gene TRBJ1-1; D gene ambiguous. There are 12 residues in the CDR3. The germline V and J ends were trimmed by 5 bases and 1 base, with 8 bases remaining between them. CDR1 and CDR2 (germline): SQVTM, ANQGSEA. CDR3 in DNA: TGCAGCGTTTCCAGGCCGAACACTGAAGCTTTCTTT. Its translation is CSVSRPNTEAFF.

This clonotype was counted ten times or more. The chain combines TRBV27 with TRBJ1-6; TRBD1 might be the D (5 bases). CDR3 length equals 14 residues. With 9 bases removed from V and 10 bases from J, the gap between germline ends came to 19 bases. Germline V gives CDR1 MNHEY, CDR2 SMNVEV (reference sequence). As DNA, the CDR3 is TGTGCCAGTACCACAGGAAGCCGGGGCTCACCCCTCCACTTT. This codes for CASTTGSRGSPLHF.

This clonotype was seen repeatedly, ten times or more. The chain uses TRBV5-5 and TRBJ1-2; 9 bases are a match to TRBD1. CDR1 SGHKS and CDR2 YYEKEE come from the germline V gene (reference sequence). This CDR3 has 13 amino acids. Trimming cost V 3 bases and J 8 bases; bases outside gene matches: 5. CDR3 protein: CASSSGTGTGYTF. The CDR3 DNA sequence: TGTGCCAGCAGCTCCGGGACAGGGACCGGCTACACCTTC.

In this sample, this clonotype turned up many times. The rearrangement links TRBV30 to TRBJ2-7; TRBD2 agrees at 7 bases. After removal of 2 bases from V and 3 bases from J, the junction contained 4 bases not matched to a gene. Per the germline V gene, CDR1 is GTSNPN and CDR2 is SVGIG (reference sequence). This CDR3 contains 13 residues. CDR3 loop: CAWSLGTIYEQYF. CDR3 DNA: TGTGCCTGGAGTCTAGGGACTATCTACGAGCAGTACTTC.

This rearrangement joins TRBV6-4 to TRBJ2-3; unclear D gene. Germline CDR1 MRHNA, CDR2 SNTAGT. This CDR3 spans 14 amino acids. V was cut by 3 bases and J by 0 bases, with 7 bases left in between. Written as DNA, the CDR3 is TGTGCCAGCAGTGAGGAAGGGAGCACAGATACGCAGTATTTT. Residues: CASSEEGSTDTQYF.

By frequency in the sample, this clonotype is medium-sized. This chain uses TRBV4-3 with TRBJ2-1; 15 bases line up with TRBD2. The CDR3 spans 15 residues. The V segment lost 3 bases and the J segment 10 bases; nucleotides outside the gene matches: 4. Germline V gene lookup returns CDR1 LGHNA and CDR2 YSLEER. The CDR3 bases are TGCGCCAGCAGCCAGGGACTAGCGGGGGGTTGGGAGCAGTTCTTC. It is translated as CASSQGLAGGWEQFF.

This clonotype is labeled medium-sized. The genes are TRBV4-2 and TRBJ2-6, with 10 bases that match TRBD1. The ends lost 1 base at V and 0 bases at J; junction bases unmatched: 3. This CDR3 spans 18 amino acids. Germline CDR1 reads LGHNA; CDR2 reads YNFKEQ. The CDR3 region is CASSQVRTGGSGANVLTF. Written as DNA, the CDR3 is TGTGCCAGCAGCCAAGTAAGGACAGGGGGCTCTGGGGCCAACGTCCTGACTTTC.

This clonotype was recorded many times. This chain uses TRBV7-2 with TRBJ2-7; D is possibly TRBD2 (6 bases). V shed 1 base and J shed 0 bases, with 10 bases lying between them. The CDR3 is 15 amino acids. Germline loops: CDR1 SGHTA, CDR2 FQGNSA. As DNA, the CDR3 is TGTGCCAGCAGCTTAGAAGCGGGTAGCTCCTACGAGCAGTACTTC. It specifies CASSLEAGSSYEQYF.